This T cell receptor (beta chain) was captured by sequencing in a study of blood T cell repertoires in COVID-19. About the study: Both acute and convalescent COVID-19 samples were obtained from the United States, Italy and Spain. From T cells, B-cell-depleted T cells, or PBMCs came the material, which was cDNA or gDNA.

The germline CDR1 and CDR2 sequences are SQVTM and ANQGSEA. The CDR3 totals 14 residues. V was cut by 7 bases and J by 2 bases, with 15 bases left in between. This clone was recorded only once. Per the study methods: Reference gene primer amplification gave nucleated cell count estimates. The table came from immunoSEQ multiplex PCR; TCRdb's copy has only in-frame clones and leaves some out. The V and J calls and clone size were taken over from that table, and D and trimming were inferred from the DNA. The sample has roughly 410,000 clones; about 89% are singletons. The V gene is TRBV29-1, the J gene TRBJ2-1; D may be TRBD2 (7 bases). The material sequenced was peripheral blood. This clonotype was sampled from a woman in her fifties or sixties with COVID-19, enrolled during active disease. CDR3 protein: CSGGGAGPYNEQFF. As DNA, the CDR3 is TGCAGCGGCGGGGGCGCGGGGCCCTACAATGAGCAGTTCTTC.